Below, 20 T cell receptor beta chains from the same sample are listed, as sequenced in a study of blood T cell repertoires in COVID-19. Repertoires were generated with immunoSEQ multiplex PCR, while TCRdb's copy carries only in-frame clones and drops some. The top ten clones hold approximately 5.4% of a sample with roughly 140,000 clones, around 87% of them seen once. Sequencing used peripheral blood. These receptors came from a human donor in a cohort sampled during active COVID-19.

The CDR3, as DNA: TGTGCCAGCAGCTTGGTTCTATCCACCGGGGAGCTGTTTTTT. This sequence encodes CASSLVLSTGELFF. The chain employs TRBV5-6 and TRBJ2-2, with unresolved D. Germline loops: CDR1 SGHDT, CDR2 YYEEEE. Trimming took 0 bases from V and 4 from J, leaving 7 bases between them. This CDR3 is built from 14 residues.

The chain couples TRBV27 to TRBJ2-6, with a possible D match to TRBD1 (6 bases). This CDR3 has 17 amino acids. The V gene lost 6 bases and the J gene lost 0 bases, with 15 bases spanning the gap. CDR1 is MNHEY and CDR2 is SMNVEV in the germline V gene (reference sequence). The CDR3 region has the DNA TGTGCCAGCAGGAAGGGACATGCGGCCTCTGGGGCCAACGTCCTGACTTTC. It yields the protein CASRKGHAASGANVLTF.

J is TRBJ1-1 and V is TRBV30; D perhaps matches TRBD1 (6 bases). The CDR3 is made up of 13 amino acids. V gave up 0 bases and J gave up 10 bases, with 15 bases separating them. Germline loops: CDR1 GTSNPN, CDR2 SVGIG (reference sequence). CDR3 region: CAWSVQGTGLAFF. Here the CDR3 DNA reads TGTGCCTGGAGTGTACAGGGTACCGGTTTAGCTTTCTTT.

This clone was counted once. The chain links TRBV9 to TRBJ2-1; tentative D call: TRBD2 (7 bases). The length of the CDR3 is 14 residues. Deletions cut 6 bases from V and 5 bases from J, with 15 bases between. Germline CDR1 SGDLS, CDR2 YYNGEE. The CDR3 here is CASTKGGENNEQFF. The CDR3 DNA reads TGTGCCAGCACGAAGGGGGGGGAAAACAATGAGCAGTTCTTC.

CDR3 nucleotides: TGCGCCAGCAGCTTGTCCCCAGGGTCACAAGAAGGCTACACCTTC. Translating it yields CASSLSPGSQEGYTF. J is TRBJ1-2 and V is TRBV5-1; D is possibly TRBD1 (5 bases). The V end lost 1 base, the J end lost 8 bases, and 18 bases lay between the germline ends. This CDR3 region has 15 residues. Germline V gene data show CDR1 as SGHRS and CDR2 as YFSETQ.

The chain's CDR3 is CASSPYGSNTGELFF. DNA for the CDR3: TGTGCCAGCAGCCCATACGGGTCTAACACCGGGGAGCTGTTTTTT. The chain uses TRBV7-8 and TRBJ2-2; D is unresolved. The V end lost 5 bases, the J end lost 2 bases, and 12 bases lay between the germline ends. The CDR3 is 15 residues long. CDR1 and CDR2 (germline): SGHVS, FQNEAQ.

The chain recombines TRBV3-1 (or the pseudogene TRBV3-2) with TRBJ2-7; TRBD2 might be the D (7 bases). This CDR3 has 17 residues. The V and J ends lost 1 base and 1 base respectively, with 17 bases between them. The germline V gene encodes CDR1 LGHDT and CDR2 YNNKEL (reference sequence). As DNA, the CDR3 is TGTGCCAGCAGCCAAGCGGTAAGTGGGGGGGCATCCTACGAGCAGTACTTC. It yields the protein CASSQAVSGGASYEQYF.

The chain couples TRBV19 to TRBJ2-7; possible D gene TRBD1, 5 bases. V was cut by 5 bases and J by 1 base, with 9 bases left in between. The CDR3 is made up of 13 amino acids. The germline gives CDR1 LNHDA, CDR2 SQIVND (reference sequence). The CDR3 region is CASSPDSSYEQYF. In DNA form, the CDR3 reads TGTGCCAGTAGTCCCGACAGTTCCTACGAGCAGTACTTC. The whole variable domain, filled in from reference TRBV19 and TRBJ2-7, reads DGGITQSPKYLFRKEGQNVTLSCEQNLNHDAMYWYRQDPGQGLRLIYYSQIVNDFQKGDIAEGYSVSREKKESFPLTVTSAQKNPTAFYLCASSPDSSYEQYFGPGTRLTVT.

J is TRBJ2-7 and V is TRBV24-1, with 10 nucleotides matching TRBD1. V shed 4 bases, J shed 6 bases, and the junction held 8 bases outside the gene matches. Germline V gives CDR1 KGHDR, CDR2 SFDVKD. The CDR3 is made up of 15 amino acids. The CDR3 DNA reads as TGTGCCACCAGTGACCCGGGACAGGGGTCTGGCGAGCAGTACTTC. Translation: CATSDPGQGSGEQYF.

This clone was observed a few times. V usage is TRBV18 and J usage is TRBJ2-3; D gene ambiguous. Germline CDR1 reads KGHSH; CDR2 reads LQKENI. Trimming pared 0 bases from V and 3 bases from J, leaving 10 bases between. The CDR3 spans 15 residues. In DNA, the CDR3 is TGTGCCAGCTCACCACCGGCTAGTGTGACAGATACGCAGTATTTT. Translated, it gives CASSPPASVTDTQYF. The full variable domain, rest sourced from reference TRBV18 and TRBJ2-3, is NAGVMQNPRHLVRRRGQEARLRCSPMKGHSHVYWYRQLPEEGLKFMVYLQKENIIDESGMPKERFSAEFPKEGPSILRIQQVVRGDSAAYFCASSPPASVTDTQYFGPGTRLTVL.

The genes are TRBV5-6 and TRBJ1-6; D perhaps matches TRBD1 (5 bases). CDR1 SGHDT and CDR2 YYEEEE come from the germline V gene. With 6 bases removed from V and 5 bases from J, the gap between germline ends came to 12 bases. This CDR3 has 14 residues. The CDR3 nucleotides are TGTGCCAGCACCCGGGGGGGGAATAATTCACCCCTCCACTTT. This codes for CASTRGGNNSPLHF.

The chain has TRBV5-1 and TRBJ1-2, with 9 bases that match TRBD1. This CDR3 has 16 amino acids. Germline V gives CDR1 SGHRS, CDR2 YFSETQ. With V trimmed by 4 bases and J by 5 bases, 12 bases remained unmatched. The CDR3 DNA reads TGCGCCAGCAGCCTAGGGGGACAGGGAGTCGGATATGGCTACACCTTC. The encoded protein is CASSLGGQGVGYGYTF.

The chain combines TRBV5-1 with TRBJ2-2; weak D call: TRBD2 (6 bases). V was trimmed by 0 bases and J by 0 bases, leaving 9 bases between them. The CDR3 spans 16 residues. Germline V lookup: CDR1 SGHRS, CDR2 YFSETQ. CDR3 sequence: CASSLDIAANTGELFF. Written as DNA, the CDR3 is TGCGCCAGCAGCTTGGATATAGCGGCGAACACCGGGGAGCTGTTTTTT.

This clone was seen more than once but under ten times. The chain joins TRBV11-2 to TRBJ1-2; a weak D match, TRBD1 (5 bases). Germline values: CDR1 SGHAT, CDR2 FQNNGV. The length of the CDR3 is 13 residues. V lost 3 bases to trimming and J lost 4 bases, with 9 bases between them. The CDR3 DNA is TGTGCCAGCAGCTTGGCACAGGCCTATGGCTACACCTTC. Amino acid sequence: CASSLAQAYGYTF.

For the CDR3, the DNA is TGCGCCAGCAGCTTGGGAAAGCAGGGTAAAAACGAGCAGTACTTC. This sequence encodes CASSLGKQGKNEQYF. V gene TRBV5-1 combines with J gene TRBJ2-7; TRBD1 is a possible D gene (5 bases). Germline V lookup: CDR1 SGHRS, CDR2 YFSETQ. Trimming stripped 0 bases from V and 5 bases from J, with 15 bases between. There are 15 residues in the CDR3.

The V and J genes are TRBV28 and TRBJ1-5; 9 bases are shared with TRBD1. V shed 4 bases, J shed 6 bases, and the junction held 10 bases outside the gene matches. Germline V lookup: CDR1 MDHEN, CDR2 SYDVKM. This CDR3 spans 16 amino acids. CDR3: CASSWKTGGVGQPQHF. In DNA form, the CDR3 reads TGTGCCAGCAGTTGGAAAACAGGGGGCGTGGGTCAGCCCCAGCATTTT.

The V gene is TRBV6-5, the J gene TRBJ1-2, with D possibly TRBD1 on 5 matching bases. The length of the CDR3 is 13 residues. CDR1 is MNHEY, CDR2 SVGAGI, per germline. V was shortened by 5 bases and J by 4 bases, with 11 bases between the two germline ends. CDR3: CASSKIGAYGYTF. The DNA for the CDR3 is TGTGCCAGCAGTAAGATAGGGGCCTATGGCTACACCTTC.

This CDR3 is CASSWGGETQYF. DNA for the CDR3: TGTGCCAGCAGTTGGGGGGGGGAGACCCAGTACTTC. The J gene is TRBJ2-5, the V gene TRBV12-3 or TRBV12-4; TRBD2 matches at 7 bases. This CDR3 has 12 amino acids. Trimming at V came to 4 bases and at J to 5 bases, leaving 1 base not matched to a gene.

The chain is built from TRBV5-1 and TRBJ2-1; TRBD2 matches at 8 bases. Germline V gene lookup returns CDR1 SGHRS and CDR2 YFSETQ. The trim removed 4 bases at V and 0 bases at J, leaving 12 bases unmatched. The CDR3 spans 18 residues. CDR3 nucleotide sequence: TGCGCCAGCAGCCCTGCTGGAGCGGGGGTTCTCTCCTACAATGAGCAGTTCTTC. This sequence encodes CASSPAGAGVLSYNEQFF.

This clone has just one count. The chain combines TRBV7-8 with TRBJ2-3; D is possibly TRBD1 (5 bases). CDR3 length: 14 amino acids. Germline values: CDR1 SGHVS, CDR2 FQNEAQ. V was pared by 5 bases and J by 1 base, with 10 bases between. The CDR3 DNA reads TGTGCCAGCAGCCGCCTCAGGGGCACAGATACGCAGTATTTT. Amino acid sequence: CASSRLRGTDTQYF.